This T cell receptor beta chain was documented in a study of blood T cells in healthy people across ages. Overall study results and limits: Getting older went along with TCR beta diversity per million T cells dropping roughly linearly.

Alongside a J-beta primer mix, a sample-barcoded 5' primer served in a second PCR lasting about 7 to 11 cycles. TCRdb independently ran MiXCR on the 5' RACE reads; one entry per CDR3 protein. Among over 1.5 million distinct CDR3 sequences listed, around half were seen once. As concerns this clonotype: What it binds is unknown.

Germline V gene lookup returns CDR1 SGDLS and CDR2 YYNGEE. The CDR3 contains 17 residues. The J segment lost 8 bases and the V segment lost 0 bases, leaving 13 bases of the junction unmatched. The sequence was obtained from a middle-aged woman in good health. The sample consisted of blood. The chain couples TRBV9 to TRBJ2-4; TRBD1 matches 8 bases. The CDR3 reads CASSVGPLQDREDIQYF. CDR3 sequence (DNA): TGTGCCAGCAGCGTAGGGCCGTTGCAGGACAGGGAAGACATTCAGTACTTC.